A single sample is the source of the 25 T cell receptor beta chains below, sequenced in a study of cytomegalovirus exposure and HLA in healthy donors. Use of 60 Vbeta and 13 Jbeta primers characterized the PCR. Libraries were prepared by immunoSEQ multiplex PCR; TCRdb keeps only in-frame clonotypes and omits some of them. The sample holds about 100,000 clones, about four fifths seen once. Sequenced input: PBMCs. Receptors originate from a female donor in good health and CMV-seropositive.

This chain joins TRBV7-4 and TRBJ1-5; TRBD1 matches at 7 bases. The CDR3 loop spans 16 amino acids. The V gene end was trimmed by 3 bases and the J gene end by 2 bases; junction bases not matched to a gene: 7. Germline lookup yields CDR1 SGHVT and CDR2 SQSDAQ. CDR3 coding DNA: TGTGCCAGCAGCTTTCAGGGGGTATATCGCAATCAGCCCCAGCATTTT. It is translated as CASSFQGVYRNQPQHF.

This chain links TRBV2 with TRBJ1-5, with a tentative D call TRBD1 (5 bases). CDR3 length equals 14 residues. Germline CDR1 SNHLY, CDR2 FYNNEI. Trimming left V 6 bases short and J 11 bases short, with 20 bases between. The CDR3 loop is CASRGTVESVSQHF. Written as DNA, the CDR3 is TGTGCCAGCAGGGGGACTGTTGAATCAGTGTCCCAGCATTTT.

The chain links TRBV7-9 to TRBJ2-5; TRBD2 might be the D (5 bases). Trimming left V 5 bases short and J 1 base short, with 11 bases between. Germline values: CDR1 SEHNR, CDR2 FQNEAQ (reference sequence). The CDR3 has 14 residues. CDR3 in amino acids: CASSPRSGQETQYF. The CDR3 DNA reads as TGTGCCAGCAGCCCCCGAAGCGGCCAAGAGACCCAGTACTTC.

The rearrangement joins TRBV5-1 to TRBJ2-2; 8 nucleotides line up with TRBD1. The CDR3 consists of 15 residues. Looked up from germline, CDR1 is SGHRS and CDR2 is YFSETQ. With V trimmed by 0 bases and J by 7 bases, 5 bases remained unmatched. This chain's CDR3 is CASSLAGQDRGELFF. In nucleotides, the CDR3 is TGCGCCAGCAGCTTGGCGGGACAGGACCGCGGGGAGCTGTTTTTT.

This clone was detected only once. V usage is TRBV6-5 and J usage is TRBJ1-6; TRBD1 matches 11 bases. Trimming at V came to 5 bases and at J to 9 bases, leaving 6 bases not matched to a gene. Germline CDR1 MNHEY, CDR2 SVGAGI. The CDR3 is 15 amino acids. CDR3 protein: CASSQTGTGGSPLHF. As DNA, the CDR3 is TGTGCCAGCAGTCAGACCGGGACAGGGGGTTCACCCCTCCACTTT.

The rearrangement links TRBV29-1 to TRBJ1-1; TRBD1 matches 11 bases. Germline-derived CDR1 and CDR2 are SQVTM and ANQGSEA. The CDR3 is 16 amino acids. The V segment lost 7 bases and the J segment 5 bases; nucleotides outside the gene matches: 15. The CDR3 sequence: CSAKLQDRGLETEAFF. The DNA of the CDR3 is TGCAGCGCTAAACTACAGGACAGGGGGCTCGAGACTGAAGCTTTCTTT.

V and J are TRBV7-2 and TRBJ1-2, with D perhaps matching TRBD1 (5 bases). The CDR3 is made up of 15 amino acids. Trimming took 1 base from V and 5 from J, leaving 14 bases between them. Per germline, CDR1 SGHTA and CDR2 FQGNSA. The CDR3 is CASSLDGTESYGYTF. In DNA form, the CDR3 reads TGTGCCAGCAGCTTAGACGGGACTGAGTCTTATGGCTACACCTTC. Variable domain in full (rest from reference TRBV7-2 and TRBJ1-2): GAGVSQSPSNKVTEKGKDVELRCDPISGHTALYWYRQSLGQGLEFLIYFQGNSAPDKSGLPSDRFSAERTGGSVSTLTIQRTQQEDSAVYLCASSLDGTESYGYTFGSGTRLTVV.

CDR3 region: CASSSSGGAWETQYF. CDR3 nucleotides: TGCGCCAGCAGCTCAAGCGGGGGGGCCTGGGAGACCCAGTACTTC. This chain links TRBV5-1 with TRBJ2-5; TRBD2 agrees at 10 bases. The CDR3 contains 15 residues. Trimming took 3 bases from V and 5 from J; bases not matched to a gene: 7. The germline gives CDR1 SGHRS, CDR2 YFSETQ.

The chain links TRBV7-9 to TRBJ2-1, with 10 bases fitting TRBD2. The CDR3 covers 15 residues. V trimming: 1 base; J trimming: 9 bases; junction bases outside the gene matches: 6. Germline CDR1 is SEHNR and CDR2 is FQNEAQ (reference sequence). In nucleotides, the CDR3 is TGTGCCAGCAGCTTAGTTAGCGGGGGGCTCGGTGAGCAGTTCTTC. This codes for CASSLVSGGLGEQFF.

This clone was picked up one time. V and J are TRBV7-2 and TRBJ2-7; possibly TRBD2 for D (6 bases). Germline V gene lookup returns CDR1 SGHTA and CDR2 FQGNSA. The CDR3 consists of 12 residues. V was pared by 5 bases and J by 3 bases, with 8 bases between. This CDR3 is CASSRTNYEQYF. Here the CDR3 DNA reads TGTGCCAGCAGCCGGACTAACTACGAGCAGTACTTC.

V is TRBV29-1 and J is TRBJ2-2; 11 nucleotides agree with TRBD1. V lost 4 bases, J lost 6 bases, and 7 bases stayed unmatched. CDR1 is SQVTM, CDR2 ANQGSEA, per germline. The CDR3 runs to 15 residues. The CDR3 nucleotides are TGCAGCGTTGGAGAGGACAGGGGGCCATCCGGGGAGCTGTTTTTT. This codes for CSVGEDRGPSGELFF.

This sequence joins TRBV5-1 and TRBJ2-1; 8 nucleotides agree with TRBD2. This CDR3 has 15 amino acids. CDR1 and CDR2 (germline): SGHRS, YFSETQ. V lost 2 bases and J lost 1; bases outside the gene matches: 2. The CDR3 is CASSLRGGSYNEQFF. CDR3 nucleotides: TGCGCCAGCAGCTTACGGGGGGGATCCTACAATGAGCAGTTCTTC.

The chain links TRBV6-5 to TRBJ2-5; D may be TRBD2 (6 bases). There are 15 residues in the CDR3. The germline V gene has CDR1 MNHEY and CDR2 SVGAGI. Trimming pared 6 bases from V and 5 bases from J, leaving 19 bases between. The CDR3 loop is CASSLSEGGVETQYF. Here the CDR3 DNA reads TGTGCCAGCAGCCTCTCGGAGGGCGGCGTGGAGACCCAGTACTTC.

The V gene is TRBV19, the J gene TRBJ2-3; 8 bases are a match to TRBD2. The V and J ends lost 5 bases and 1 base, in that order; junction bases with no gene match: 8. The V gene's germline CDR1 is LNHDA and CDR2 SQIVND (reference sequence). The CDR3 length is 16 residues. DNA of the CDR3: TGTGCCAGTAGTTGGGGAGTTAGCGGGGGCACAGATACGCAGTATTTT. Protein product: CASSWGVSGGTDTQYF. The full variable domain, rest sourced from reference TRBV19 and TRBJ2-3, is DGGITQSPKYLFRKEGQNVTLSCEQNLNHDAMYWYRQDPGQGLRLIYYSQIVNDFQKGDIAEGYSVSREKKESFPLTVTSAQKNPTAFYLCASSWGVSGGTDTQYFGPGTRLTVL.

The V and J genes are TRBV2 and TRBJ1-1; unclear D gene. The V gene lost 7 bases and the J gene lost 2 bases, with 8 bases spanning the gap. In germline, CDR1 is SNHLY, CDR2 FYNNEI. CDR3 length: 12 amino acids. In DNA, the CDR3 is TGTGCCAGCACGCAGGCCAACACTGAAGCTTTCTTT. As protein: CASTQANTEAFF.

V and J are TRBV19 and TRBJ2-1; 7 positions agree with TRBD1. Germline loops: CDR1 LNHDA, CDR2 SQIVND (reference sequence). With V trimmed by 5 bases and J by 0 bases, 7 bases remained unmatched. This CDR3 is 16 amino acids long. CDR3 amino acids: CASSFKGAGSYNEQFF. The CDR3 region has the DNA TGTGCCAGTAGTTTTAAGGGGGCAGGCTCCTACAATGAGCAGTTCTTC.

The chain recombines TRBV5-4 with TRBJ2-1, with 15 bases fitting TRBD2. J lost 7 bases, V lost 5 bases, and 4 bases had no gene match. Germline V lookup: CDR1 SGHNT, CDR2 YYREEE (reference sequence). The CDR3 sequence is 15 residues long. CDR3 nucleotide sequence: TGTGCCAGCAGTTCCGGGACTAGCGGGAGGAATGAGCAGTTCTTC. This sequence encodes CASSSGTSGRNEQFF.

The rearrangement uses TRBV9 and TRBJ2-2; 10 positions agree with TRBD2. The CDR3 sequence is 16 residues long. The germline V gene encodes CDR1 SGDLS and CDR2 YYNGEE. The ends lost 3 bases at V and 6 bases at J; junction bases unmatched: 8. The CDR3 bases are TGTGCCAGCAGCGCCTCGGTTAGCGGGGGGTCCGGGGAGCTGTTTTTT. Its protein product is CASSASVSGGSGELFF.

The J gene is TRBJ2-3, the V gene TRBV9, with 7 bases fitting TRBD1. CDR1 SGDLS and CDR2 YYNGEE come from the germline V gene. After removal of 3 bases from V and 0 bases from J, the junction contained 7 bases not matched to a gene. The CDR3 runs to 16 residues. CDR3 residues: CASSARQGFSTDTQYF. DNA for the CDR3: TGTGCCAGCAGCGCCCGACAGGGCTTTAGCACAGATACGCAGTATTTT.

This clone came up a few times. The J gene is TRBJ1-2, the V gene TRBV5-1, with a tentative D call TRBD1 (6 bases). The CDR3 loop spans 16 amino acids. CDR1 SGHRS and CDR2 YFSETQ come from the germline V gene. V was cut by 0 bases and J by 2 bases, with 14 bases left in between. CDR3 sequence (DNA): TGCGCCAGCAGCTTGGCAGGGGCGGAAAAAAACTATGGCTACACCTTC. It translates to CASSLAGAEKNYGYTF.

The gene calls are TRBV5-4 and TRBJ2-3, with a tentative D call TRBD1 (5 bases). The V and J ends lost 9 bases and 2 bases respectively, with 16 bases between them. Germline lookup yields CDR1 SGHNT and CDR2 YYREEE (reference sequence). CDR3 length: 14 residues. The CDR3 coding sequence is TGTGCCACCTCCCTGCAGGGATCCACAGATACGCAGTATTTT. This gives the protein CATSLQGSTDTQYF.

A few counts support this clone. The DNA for the CDR3 is TGTGCCAGTAGCCTGATACCGGGACAGGGCACAGATACGCAGTATTTT. It codes for CASSLIPGQGTDTQYF. This rearrangement joins TRBV19 to TRBJ2-3; 8 nucleotides align to TRBD1. The J segment lost 1 base and the V segment lost 6 bases, leaving 9 bases of the junction unmatched. The CDR3 consists of 16 residues. Germline CDR1 is LNHDA and CDR2 is SQIVND (reference sequence).

The chain has TRBV2 and TRBJ1-2, with 7 bases identical to TRBD1. The CDR3 contains 15 residues. Per the germline V gene, CDR1 is SNHLY and CDR2 is FYNNEI. The J segment lost 0 bases and the V segment lost 6 bases, leaving 7 bases of the junction unmatched. CDR3 sequence reads: CASRSGTVPNYGYTF. In DNA, the CDR3 is TGTGCCAGCAGGAGTGGGACAGTTCCTAACTATGGCTACACCTTC.

The V gene is TRBV18, the J gene TRBJ1-1; tentative D call: TRBD1 (5 bases). The CDR3 runs 14 residues. Trimming left V 4 bases short and J 1 base short, with 10 bases between. CDR1 and CDR2 from the germline V gene are KGHSH and LQKENI. DNA of the CDR3: TGTGCCAGCTCACTTCAGGGCACGAACACTGAAGCTTTCTTT. This codes for CASSLQGTNTEAFF.

The CDR3 nucleotides are TGCGCCAGCAGCTTGGGGACAGGGGGGATATATGGCTACACCTTC. This gives the protein CASSLGTGGIYGYTF. The chain joins TRBV5-1 to TRBJ1-2; 10 bases are shared with TRBD1. V was pared by 0 bases and J by 5 bases, with 4 bases of the junction left unmatched. This CDR3 is 15 amino acids long. Per germline, CDR1 SGHRS and CDR2 YFSETQ.